The 10 T cell receptor beta chains below were found in one sample sequenced in a study of CD8 T cells in Susac syndrome. With random hexamers, 0.5 to 1 ug RNA was reverse transcribed. TCRdb re-derived calls from the immunoSEQ multiplex PCR reads in MiXCR, one entry per CDR3 protein. The sample gives under 200,000 distinct CDR3 sequences, 95% of which show up once; around 0.15% is in the top ten. Sequenced material: CD8+ T cells from PBMCs. The receptors derive from a human donor with multiple sclerosis.

On this clonotype itself: Germline and junction disagree at one end, which may indicate a read error. The J gene is TRBJ2-5, the V gene TRBV7-7; maybe TRBD1 (6 bases). The CDR3 is made up of 13 amino acids. CDR1 is SSHAT and CDR2 is FNYEAQ in the germline V gene (reference sequence). The CDR3 reads CASSPGQKETQYF. The CDR3 nucleotides read TGTGCTAGCAGCCCCGGACAGAAAGAGACCCAGTACTTC.

The gene calls are TRBV20-1 and TRBJ2-7; D is ambiguous. CDR1 DFQATT and CDR2 SNEGSKA come from the germline V gene (reference sequence). The CDR3 sequence is 14 residues long. Deletions cut 1 base from V and 2 bases from J, with 12 bases between. The CDR3 bases are TGCAGTGCTAGAGTAAAAGGAGACACCTACGAGCAGTACTTC. Its translation: CSARVKGDTYEQYF.

In its sample, this clonotype was seen once. This chain links TRBV29-1 with TRBJ2-1; D is undetermined. The germline gives CDR1 SQVTM, CDR2 ANQGSEA. The CDR3 covers 13 residues. Deletions cut 2 bases from V and 4 bases from J, with 9 bases between. CDR3 nucleotide sequence: TGCAGCGTTGAAAGGCGTCCATACAATGAGCAGTTCTTC. Translating it yields CSVERRPYNEQFF.

The chain joins TRBV28 to TRBJ2-1; D perhaps matches TRBD2 (6 bases). Trimming took off 7 bases at V and 6 bases at J, with 13 bases between the two ends. The CDR3 length is 13 residues. Germline V gene lookup returns CDR1 MDHEN and CDR2 SYDVKM. This chain's CDR3 is CASTGTAINEQFF. CDR3 nucleotide sequence: TGTGCCAGCACCGGGACTGCCATCAATGAGCAGTTCTTC.

V gene TRBV20-1 combines with J gene TRBJ2-7; unclear D gene. V shed 7 bases and J shed 4 bases, with 11 bases lying between them. Germline CDR1 is DFQATT and CDR2 is SNEGSKA (reference sequence). CDR3 length: 11 amino acids. CDR3 sequence: CSGGSVYEQYF. CDR3 bases: TGCAGTGGAGGCAGCGTTTACGAGCAGTACTTC.

This chain uses TRBV23-1 with TRBJ1-2, with D unresolved. TRBV23-1 is an open reading frame whose function is uncertain. There are 10 residues in the CDR3. V lost 0 bases and J 13 bases, leaving 6 bases between the germline ends. The CDR3 coding sequence is TGCGCCAGCAGTCAATCCCCGGTCACCTTC. Protein: CASSQSPVTF.

The chain is built from TRBV5-6 and TRBJ1-6; D may be TRBD1 (5 bases). Trimming removed 2 bases from V and 3 bases from J, with 12 bases in between. The CDR3 extends over 16 amino acids. Looked up from germline, CDR1 is SGHDT and CDR2 is YYEEEE. In DNA, the CDR3 is TGTGCCAGCAGCTTTTGGTGGGGCGACTATAATTCACCCCTCCACTTT. It is translated as CASSFWWGDYNSPLHF.

This sequence joins TRBV12-3 or TRBV12-4 and TRBJ1-2; no clear D gene. V was cut by 0 bases and J by 8 bases, with 13 bases left in between. This CDR3 is built from 14 residues. CDR3 coding DNA: TGTGCCAGCAGTTTAGCGTCGTTCCAGTGGGGCTACACCTTC. As protein: CASSLASFQWGYTF.

This clonotype was detected once. The rearrangement uses TRBV7-9 and TRBJ2-7, with 9 nucleotides matching TRBD1. The germline V gene has CDR1 SEHNR and CDR2 FQNEAQ (reference sequence). V lost 3 bases and J lost 0; bases outside the gene matches: 3. This CDR3 region has 15 residues. CDR3 sequence: CASSFPGQGSYEQYF. CDR3 nucleotides: TGTGCCAGCAGCTTCCCGGGACAGGGCTCCTACGAGCAGTACTTC.

The chain couples TRBV7-2 to TRBJ2-5; D might be TRBD2 (5 bases). Germline assignment: CDR1 SGHTA and CDR2 FQGNSA. Deletions cut 1 base from V and 5 bases from J, with 14 bases between. This CDR3 has 15 residues. The CDR3 sequence is CASSLGPYSGETQYF. CDR3 DNA sequence: TGTGCCAGCAGCTTAGGACCTTACTCGGGGGAGACCCAGTACTTC.